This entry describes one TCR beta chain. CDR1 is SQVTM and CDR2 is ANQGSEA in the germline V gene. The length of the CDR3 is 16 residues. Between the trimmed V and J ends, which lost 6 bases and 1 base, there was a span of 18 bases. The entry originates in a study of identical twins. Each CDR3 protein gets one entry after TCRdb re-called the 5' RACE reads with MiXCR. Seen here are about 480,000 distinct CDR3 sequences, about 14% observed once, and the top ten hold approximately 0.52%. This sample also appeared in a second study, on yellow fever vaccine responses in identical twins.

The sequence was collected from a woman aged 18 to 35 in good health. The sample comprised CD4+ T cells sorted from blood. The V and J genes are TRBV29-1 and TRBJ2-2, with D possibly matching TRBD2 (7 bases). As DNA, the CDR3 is TGCAGCGTCGAGGGGGGGGGCTCTCGGAACACCGGGGAGCTGTTTTTT. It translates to CSVEGGGSRNTGELFF.